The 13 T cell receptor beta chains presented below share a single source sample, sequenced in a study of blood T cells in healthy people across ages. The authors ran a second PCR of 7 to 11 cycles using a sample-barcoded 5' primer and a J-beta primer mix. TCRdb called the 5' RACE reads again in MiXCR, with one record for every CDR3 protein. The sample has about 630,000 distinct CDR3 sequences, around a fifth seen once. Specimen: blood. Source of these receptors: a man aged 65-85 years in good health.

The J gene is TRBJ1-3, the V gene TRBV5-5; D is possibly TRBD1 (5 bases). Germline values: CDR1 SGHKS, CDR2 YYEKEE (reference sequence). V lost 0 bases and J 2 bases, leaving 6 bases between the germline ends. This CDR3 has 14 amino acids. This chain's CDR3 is CASSLGRAGNTIYF. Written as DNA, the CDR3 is TGTGCCAGCAGCTTGGGCAGGGCTGGAAACACCATATATTTT.

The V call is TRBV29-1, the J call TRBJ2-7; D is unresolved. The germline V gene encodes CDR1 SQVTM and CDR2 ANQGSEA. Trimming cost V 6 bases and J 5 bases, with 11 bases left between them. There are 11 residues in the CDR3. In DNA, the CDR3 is TGCAGCGTGGCGTTAAGGGACGAGCAGTACTTC. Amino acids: CSVALRDEQYF.

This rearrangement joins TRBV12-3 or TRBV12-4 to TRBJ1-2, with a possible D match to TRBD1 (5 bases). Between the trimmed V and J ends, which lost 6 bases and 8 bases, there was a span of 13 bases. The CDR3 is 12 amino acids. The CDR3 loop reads CASRSGYGGYTF. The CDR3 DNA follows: TGTGCCAGCAGGTCAGGGTATGGGGGCTACACCTTC.

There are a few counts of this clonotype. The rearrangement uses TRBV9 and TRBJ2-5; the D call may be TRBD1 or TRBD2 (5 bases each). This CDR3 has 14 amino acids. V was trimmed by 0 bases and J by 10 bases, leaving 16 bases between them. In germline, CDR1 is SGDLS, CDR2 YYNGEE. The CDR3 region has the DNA TGTGCCAGCAGCGTAGCTTCGGGGCCAGGTAACCAGTACTTC. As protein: CASSVASGPGNQYF.

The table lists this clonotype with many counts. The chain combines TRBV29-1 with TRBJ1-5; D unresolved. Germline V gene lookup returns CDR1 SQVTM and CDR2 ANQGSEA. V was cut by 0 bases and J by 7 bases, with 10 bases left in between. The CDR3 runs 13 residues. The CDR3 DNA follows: TGCAGCGTTGAAGACACCCCCGGGCAGCCCCAGCATTTT. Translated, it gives CSVEDTPGQPQHF.

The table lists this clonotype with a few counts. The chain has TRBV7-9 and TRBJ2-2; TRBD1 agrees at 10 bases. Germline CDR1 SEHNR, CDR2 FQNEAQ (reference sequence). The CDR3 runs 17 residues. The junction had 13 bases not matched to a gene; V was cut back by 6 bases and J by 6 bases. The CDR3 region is CASSSTPGQGLPGELFF. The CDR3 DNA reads TGTGCCAGCAGTTCCACCCCGGGACAGGGGTTACCCGGGGAGCTGTTTTTT.

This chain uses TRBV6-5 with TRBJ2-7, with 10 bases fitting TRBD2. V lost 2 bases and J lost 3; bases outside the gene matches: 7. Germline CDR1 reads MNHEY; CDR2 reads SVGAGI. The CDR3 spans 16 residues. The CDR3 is CASSYGPSGRNYEQYF. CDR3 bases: TGTGCCAGCAGTTACGGCCCTAGCGGGAGAAACTACGAGCAGTACTTC.

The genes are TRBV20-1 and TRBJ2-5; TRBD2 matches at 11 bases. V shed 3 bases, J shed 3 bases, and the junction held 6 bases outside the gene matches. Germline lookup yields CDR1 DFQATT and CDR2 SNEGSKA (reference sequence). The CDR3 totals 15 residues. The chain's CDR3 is CSARTVAGGEETQYF. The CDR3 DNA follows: TGCAGTGCTAGGACCGTAGCGGGGGGGGAAGAGACCCAGTACTTC.

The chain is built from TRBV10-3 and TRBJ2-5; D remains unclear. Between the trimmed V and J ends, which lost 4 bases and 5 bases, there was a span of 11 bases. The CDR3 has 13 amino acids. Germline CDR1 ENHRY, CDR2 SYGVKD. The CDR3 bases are TGTGCCATCAGTGGGGAAATAGGGGAGACCCAGTACTTC. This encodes CAISGEIGETQYF.

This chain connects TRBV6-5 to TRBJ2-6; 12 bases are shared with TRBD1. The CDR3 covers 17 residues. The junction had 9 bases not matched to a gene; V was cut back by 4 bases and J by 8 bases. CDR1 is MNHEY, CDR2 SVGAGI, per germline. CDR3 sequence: CASSSGQGALSTNVLTF. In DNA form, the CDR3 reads TGTGCCAGCAGTTCGGGACAGGGGGCTTTATCCACCAACGTCCTGACTTTC.

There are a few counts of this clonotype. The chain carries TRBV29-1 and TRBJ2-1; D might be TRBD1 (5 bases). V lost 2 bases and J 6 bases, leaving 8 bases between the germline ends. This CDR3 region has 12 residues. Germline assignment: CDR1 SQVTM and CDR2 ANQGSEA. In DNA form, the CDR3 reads TGCAGCGTTGAAAGGGGTACCAATGAGCAGTTCTTC. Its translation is CSVERGTNEQFF.

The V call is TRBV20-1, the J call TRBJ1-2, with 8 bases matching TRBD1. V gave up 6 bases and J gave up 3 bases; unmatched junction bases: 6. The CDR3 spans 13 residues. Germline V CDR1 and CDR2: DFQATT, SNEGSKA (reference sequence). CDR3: CSASDRDHYGYTF. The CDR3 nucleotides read TGCAGTGCCTCGGACAGGGACCACTATGGCTACACCTTC.

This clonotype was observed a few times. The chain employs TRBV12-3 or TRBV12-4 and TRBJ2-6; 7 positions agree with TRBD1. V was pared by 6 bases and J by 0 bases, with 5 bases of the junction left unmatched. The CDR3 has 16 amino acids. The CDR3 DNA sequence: TGTGCCAGCAGCCGAGGGGACAGCTCTGGGGCCAACGTCCTGACTTTC. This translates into CASSRGDSSGANVLTF.